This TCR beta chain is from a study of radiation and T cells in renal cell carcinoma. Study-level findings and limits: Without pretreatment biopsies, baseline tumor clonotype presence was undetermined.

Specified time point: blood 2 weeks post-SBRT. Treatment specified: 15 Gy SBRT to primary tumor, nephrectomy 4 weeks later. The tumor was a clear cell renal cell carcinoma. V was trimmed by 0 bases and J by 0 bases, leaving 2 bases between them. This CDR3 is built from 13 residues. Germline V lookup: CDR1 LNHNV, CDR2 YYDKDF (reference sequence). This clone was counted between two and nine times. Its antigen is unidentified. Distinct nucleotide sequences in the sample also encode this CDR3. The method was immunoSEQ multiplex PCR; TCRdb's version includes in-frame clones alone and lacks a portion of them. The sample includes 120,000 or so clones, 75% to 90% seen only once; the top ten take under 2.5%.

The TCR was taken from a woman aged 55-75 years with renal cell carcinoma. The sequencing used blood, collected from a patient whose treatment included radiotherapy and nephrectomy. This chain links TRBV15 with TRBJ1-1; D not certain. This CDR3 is CATSRDLNTEAFF. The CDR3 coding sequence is TGTGCCACCAGCAGAGATCTGAACACTGAAGCTTTCTTT.